Described below is a single TCR beta chain sequence and its context. Its antigen is unknown. Base qualities are missing; no much larger clone stands one base away. TCR beta CDR3 regions were amplified from RNA transcripts. The TCR CDR3 was subjected to a first round of RT-PCR using the HTBI primer set and the Qiagen OneStep RT-PCR kit. Libraries were constructed in a second round of multiplex PCR, after which size selection and purification were performed. Libraries were sequenced paired-end with 100 bp reads on an Illumina HiSeq2000. On the authors' methods: SOAPnuke was used to process the raw data, removing reads that contained adapters or uncalled bases, had a mean Phred below 15, or lacked an exact match to the constant primer or identifier. COPE v1.2.5 was used to merge high-quality paired reads, and clonotypes were defined as unique nucleotide sequences. Clonotypes were aligned to IMGT TRBV, TRBD and TRBJ reference segments using MiTCR v1.1. Analysis was restricted to V-J combinations with a frequency above 0.0001, which covered 98% to 99.2% of repertoires. The TCS score was defined as the ratio of F50 (clonal expansion) to E x V (chaos), calculated using BLOSUM62-based TCRdist between CDR3 peptides within each V-J. Welch's t-statistics and random forest reduced some 510 V-J features to under 15, which were used in a naive Bayes classifier (R e1071). The Morisita-Horn index was used to measure how similar the thyroid and blood repertoires were. TCRdb cleaned the public reads at Q25 with fastp, built clones with MiXCR and kept in-frame beta chains. Records with the same CDR3 protein are collapsed into one entry carrying the most frequent genes and DNA. In this record, the V and J calls reflect TCRdb's handling and not the investigators' own analysis. The sample records a few hundred thousand distinct CDR3 sequences, around 42% of which are singletons. The ten largest clones take up around 7.7% of the sample.

From a lookup of the germline V gene (reference sequence), CDR1 and CDR2 are SGHNT and YYREEE. The germline V and J ends show losses of 4 bases and 5 bases respectively, and no gene match explains 6 bases of the junction. The CDR3 contains 16 residues, cysteine and phenylalanine counted. Only CDR3 DNA remains: 48 bases, in frame from the first base. Stable Graves' hyperthyroidism was defined as the absence of progression to ophthalmopathy over 18 months of follow-up. The hyperthyroidism patients were between 18 and 65 years old and newly diagnosed, with a disease duration of less than 2 months. The study excluded patients with uncontrolled infections, other autoimmune diseases, pregnancy or lactation. Clinical symptoms, serum thyroxine and TRAb, thyroid ultrasound, and orbital computed tomography formed the basis for the diagnoses. Total RNA was extracted with Trizol reagent, and quality was checked on an Agilent 2100 Bioanalyzer.

This specimen comes from a study of T cells in Graves' hyperthyroidism and ophthalmopathy (dated by TCRdb to between 2018 and 2021). About the investigation overall: To identify distinguishing TCR V-J signatures, a discovery cohort of 100 patients was used, comprising some 45 with Graves' ophthalmopathy and approximately 57 with stable Graves' hyperthyroidism. Prospective prediction of ophthalmopathy was tested in an independent validation cohort of fewer than 20 hyperthyroidism patients and 15 to 17 patients who later progressed to ophthalmopathy. For training and testing, the 100 or so patients in the discovery cohort were randomly divided in a 7:3 ratio. In addition, the study compared T-cell repertoires in thyroid tissue and in blood from roughly 6 Graves' hyperthyroidism patients. After blood sampling, hyperthyroidism patients were treated with methimazole at a starting dose of 30 mg daily, and ophthalmopathy patients were treated with high-dose intravenous methylprednisolone. The paper reports TCR Vbeta CDR3 sequencing of some 140 peripheral blood samples: approximately 41 ophthalmopathy, over 70 hyperthyroidism and 17 progressor patients. Broader findings and caveats from the paper: Ophthalmopathy was separated from stable hyperthyroidism by a 13 V-J signature model, with 85% to 90% sensitivity and approximately 84% specificity obtained in cross-validation and 80%/75% obtained in testing. In validation, progression to ophthalmopathy was predicted by the model with around 70% sensitivity and around 75% specificity, a median of about 6 months before onset. Most expanded thyroid clonotypes (frequency above 0.001) were also detected in blood, suggesting blood repertoires may reflect thyroid immune responses. No statistical method was used to fix the sample size in advance, and group allocation was not hidden from the investigators.

The sample consisted of peripheral blood or thyroid tissue (not recorded which). The chain is assembled from TRBV5-4 and TRBJ2-5; TRBD2 agrees with 15 junctional bases. This receptor was identified in a young woman with Graves' hyperthyroidism. The DNA is as follows: TGTGCCAGCAGCCCCGGGACTAGCGGGAGGACGGAGACCCAGTACTTC. Its amino acids are CASSPGTSGRTETQYF. Where the CDR3 stops, the reference TRBV5-4 and TRBJ2-5 genes take over; the full variable domain is ETGVTQSPTHLIKTRGQQVTLRCSSQSGHNTVSWYQQALGQGPQFIFQYYREEENGRGNFPPRFSGLQFPNYSSELNVNALELDDSALYLCASSPGTSGRTETQYFGPGTRLLVL.